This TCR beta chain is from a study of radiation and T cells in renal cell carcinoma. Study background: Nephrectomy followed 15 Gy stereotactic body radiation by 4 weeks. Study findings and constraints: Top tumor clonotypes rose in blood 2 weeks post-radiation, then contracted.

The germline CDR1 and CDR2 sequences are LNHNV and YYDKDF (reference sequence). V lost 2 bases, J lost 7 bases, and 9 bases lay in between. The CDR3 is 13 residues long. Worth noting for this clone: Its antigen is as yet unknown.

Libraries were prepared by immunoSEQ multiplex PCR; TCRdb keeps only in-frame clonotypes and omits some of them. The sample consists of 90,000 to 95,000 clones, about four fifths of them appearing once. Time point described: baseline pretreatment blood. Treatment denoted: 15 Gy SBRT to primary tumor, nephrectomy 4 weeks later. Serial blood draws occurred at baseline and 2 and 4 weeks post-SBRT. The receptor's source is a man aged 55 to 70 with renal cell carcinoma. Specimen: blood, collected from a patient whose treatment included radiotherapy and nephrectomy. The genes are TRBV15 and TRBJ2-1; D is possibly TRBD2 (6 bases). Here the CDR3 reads CATSRLARNEQFF. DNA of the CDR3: TGTGCCACCAGCAGACTAGCGCGGAATGAGCAGTTCTTC.